Listed below are T cell receptor beta chains from one sample, sequenced in a study of memory CD4+ T cells and cytomegalovirus serostatus. Profiling relied on immunoSEQ multiplex PCR, and the TCRdb table lists in-frame clones only, not all of them. The table records over 65,000 clones, around 82% of them present only once. Sample: memory CD4+ T cells from blood. The receptors derive from an adult in good health and CMV-seropositive. Both conserved end residues are part of each CDR3. Each record gives: J gene, V gene, clone size, CDR3 protein. Only part of the rows carry a size: once, few, many, or a class if the clone is expanded.

TRBJ2-7,TRBV28,-,CASSSPSGGAYEQYF
TRBJ2-2,TRBV16,few,CASSQSRGSGELFF
TRBJ2-1,TRBV2,-,CASSGDQYNEQFF
TRBJ1-6,TRBV30,-,CAWSEGTSYNSPLHF
TRBJ1-5,TRBV6-1,-,CATFPGRDGNQPQHF
TRBJ2-7,TRBV19,-,CASSIAGLSPSYEQYF
TRBJ2-5,TRBV28,-,CASAGLLETQYF
TRBJ2-2,TRBV5-1,-,CASSSDGLAGAGELFF
TRBJ1-4,TRBV18,-,CASSPQGLATNEKLFF
TRBJ2-2,TRBV4-1,-,CASSPHLGQLFF
TRBJ1-4,TRBV14,few,CASSQDRYEKLFF
TRBJ2-2,TRBV5-1,-,CASRTTSGTYTGELFF
TRBJ1-6,TRBV27,-,CAVSSYNSPLHF
TRBJ1-2,TRBV19,-,CASSMLLYEGRRYGYTF
TRBJ2-5,TRBV10-1,once,CASSDRQGGLETQYF
TRBJ2-6,TRBV7-2,-,CASSPHGANVLTF
TRBJ1-6,TRBV18,-,CASSPTNEGSPLHF
TRBJ1-5,TRBV10-3,-,CAISERVVGGAGNQPQHF
TRBJ1-1,TRBV11-3,-,CASSSRNQNTEAFF
TRBJ1-1,TRBV27,-,CASSPRGAGGVYTEAFF
TRBJ2-5,TRBV27,once,CASSKRGREAETQYF
TRBJ2-3,TRBV11-2,-,CASSFTGSGILTDTQYF
TRBJ1-1,TRBV10-3,-,CAISSPSHLTGRTEAFF
TRBJ2-2,TRBV5-4,-,CASSLAQGNTGELFF
TRBJ2-1,TRBV2,-,CASSGAPGLASNNEQFF
TRBJ2-1,TRBV11-2,-,CASSPFRGFYNEQFF
TRBJ1-3,TRBV30,-,CAWSGGVDTIYF
TRBJ2-4,TRBV29-1,-,CSVEVGGAVNIQYF
TRBJ1-5,TRBV7-2,-,CASSLQGDQPQHF
TRBJ1-2,TRBV11-1,few,CASSSEGDGYTF
TRBJ1-1,TRBV4-1,few,CASSHLQGIEVSEAFF
TRBJ2-1,TRBV4-3,-,CASSQGDSSYNEQFF
TRBJ2-5,TRBV5-6,-,CASSFGLAGSETQYF
TRBJ2-5,TRBV7-9,-,CASSFLDWQETQYF
TRBJ2-2,TRBV5-6,-,CASSPRQGLWPGELFF
TRBJ2-3,TRBV29-1,-,CSVGRTDTQYF
TRBJ2-2,TRBV5-4,-,CASSMGTRGNGELFF
TRBJ1-3,TRBV7-2,once,CASSSRSGNTIYF
TRBJ2-3,TRBV5-1,-,CASSFTTGSTDTQYF
TRBJ2-7,TRBV29-1,-,CSVGAQGIEQYF
TRBJ1-6,TRBV5-1,once,CASSLDLDSPLHF
TRBJ2-5,TRBV11-3,once,CASSLGLQGGQETQYF
TRBJ2-7,TRBV6-6,-,CASSSGQYEQYF
TRBJ1-1,TRBV2,-,CASLWEGTAEAFF
TRBJ2-1,TRBV4-1,-,CASSQGASGRNEQFF
TRBJ1-1,TRBV11-3,many,CASSLWQDTEAFF
TRBJ2-3,TRBV7-9,-,CASSLGGGLAGNTDTQYF
TRBJ2-3,TRBV7-2,-,CASSLAYRGDTQYF
TRBJ2-5,TRBV11-3,-,CASSRDFQETQYF
TRBJ2-5,TRBV5-8,once,CASSLVTSGSVAQYF
TRBJ2-3,TRBV7-9,-,CASSFTSGNTDTQYF
TRBJ1-4,TRBV28,once,CASSDHSVGEKLFF
TRBJ2-6,TRBV5-1,-,CASSLAPSRQDFHSGANVLTF
TRBJ1-5,TRBV19,once,CASSIRGDPLRGPQHF
TRBJ1-1,TRBV5-1,-,CASSSPFRGRTEAFF